This T cell receptor (beta chain) was found in a study of PD-L1 blockade in urothelial cancer. The sample's time point: pretreatment peripheral blood. Libraries were prepared by immunoSEQ multiplex PCR; TCRdb keeps only in-frame clonotypes and omits some of them. The table has 15,000 to 20,000 clones, approximately 90% seen once. Trimming left V 4 bases short and J 9 bases short, with 13 bases between. CDR3 length: 13 amino acids. Germline V lookup: CDR1 MNHEY, CDR2 SMNVEV (reference sequence). The receptor's source is a man aged 65 to 79 with urothelial cancer. The material was PBMCs, obtained around atezolizumab (anti-PD-L1) treatment. The V gene is TRBV27, the J gene TRBJ2-1; the D is unclear. The CDR3 nucleotides read TGTGCCAGCAGTTCTCCGAGTCGGGTTGAGCAGTTCTTC. It codes for CASSSPSRVEQFF.